The 18 T cell receptor beta chains below were found in one sample sequenced in a study of OX40 agonist ivuxolimab in advanced cancers. Generated by immunoSEQ multiplex PCR, the TCRdb table keeps only in-frame clones and is missing some. The sample yields about 58,000 clones, roughly nine tenths seen once. The input for sequencing was CD4+ or CD8+ T cells sorted from blood, taken in a trial of the OX40 agonist ivuxolimab. Source of these receptors: an adult with an advanced solid tumor such as melanoma, head and neck, liver or kidney cancer.

The CDR3 DNA reads as TGTGCCAGCAGTGGGGGAGTAGGGACAGGGGAACTGAACACTGAAGCTTTCTTT. The encoded protein is CASSGGVGTGELNTEAFF. This chain joins TRBV6-1 and TRBJ1-1; TRBD1 aligns across 10 bases. CDR1 and CDR2 (germline): MNHNS, SASEGT. Trimming at V came to 4 bases and at J to 0 bases, leaving 11 bases not matched to a gene. The CDR3 is 18 amino acids.

The chain couples TRBV2 to TRBJ2-5; the D call may be TRBD1 or TRBD2 (5 bases each). V gave up 8 bases and J gave up 5 bases, with 15 bases separating them. This CDR3 contains 13 residues. From germline, CDR1 is SNHLY and CDR2 FYNNEI. The CDR3 region is CASRGPMGETQYF. CDR3 DNA sequence: TGTGCCAGCCGGGGCCCTATGGGGGAGACCCAGTACTTC.

The chain carries TRBV4-2 and TRBJ2-1, with D possibly being TRBD2 (5 bases). Trimming shortened V by 0 bases and J by 2 bases, and 11 bases separated the two germline ends. The CDR3 covers 16 residues. Germline loops: CDR1 LGHNA, CDR2 YNFKEQ. For the CDR3, the DNA is TGTGCCAGCAGCCAAGATGAGGGCGCAGCCTACAATGAGCAGTTCTTC. It is translated as CASSQDEGAAYNEQFF.

This rearrangement joins TRBV27 to TRBJ2-5, with 10 bases identical to TRBD2. Unmatched junction bases numbered 10, after V lost 5 bases and J lost 4 bases. This CDR3 comprises 16 residues. The germline V gene encodes CDR1 MNHEY and CDR2 SMNVEV (reference sequence). In nucleotides, the CDR3 is TGTGCCAGCAGTCCCTCCCTAGCGGGAGCAGCAGAGACCCAGTACTTC. Translation: CASSPSLAGAAETQYF.

CDR3 nucleotides: TGTGCCAGCAGCCGGGGGACAGGGGCCTACGAGCAGTACTTC. Residues: CASSRGTGAYEQYF. The chain employs TRBV5-5 and TRBJ2-7, with 10 bases aligning to TRBD1. CDR1 and CDR2 (germline): SGHKS, YYEKEE (reference sequence). The CDR3 consists of 14 residues. Trimming cost V 4 bases and J 2 bases; bases outside gene matches: 3.

V is TRBV2 and J is TRBJ2-1; a weak D match, TRBD1 (7 bases). Trimming removed 9 bases at V and 2 bases at J, with 17 bases between. Germline-derived CDR1 and CDR2 are SNHLY and FYNNEI. The CDR3 spans 15 residues. CDR3 sequence (DNA): TGTGCCAGGCTAAACAGGGGAGGCACCTACAATGAGCAGTTCTTC. This gives the protein CARLNRGGTYNEQFF.

The chain couples TRBV5-1 to TRBJ2-3; 11 nucleotides match TRBD1. The J segment lost 5 bases and the V segment lost 4 bases, leaving 3 bases of the junction unmatched. The CDR3 consists of 14 residues. The germline V gene encodes CDR1 SGHRS and CDR2 YFSETQ. The CDR3 loop reads CASSVGQGEDTQYF. The CDR3 region has the DNA TGCGCCAGCAGCGTGGGACAGGGGGAAGATACGCAGTATTTT.

This rearrangement joins TRBV4-3 to TRBJ1-2; D gene uncertain. V gave up 0 bases and J gave up 2 bases, with 7 bases separating them. Germline V gives CDR1 LGHNA, CDR2 YSLEER. The CDR3 has 14 amino acids. DNA for the CDR3: TGCGCCAGCAGCCAAGATCTGGGGAACTATGGCTACACCTTC. It is translated as CASSQDLGNYGYTF.

This sequence joins TRBV27 and TRBJ2-2; 7 bases map to TRBD2. Germline loops: CDR1 MNHEY, CDR2 SMNVEV (reference sequence). The CDR3 covers 14 residues. The ends lost 1 base at V and 10 bases at J; junction bases unmatched: 6. As DNA, the CDR3 is TGTGCCAGCAGTTTATTCCCCGGGACTATGGAGCTGTTTTTT. Translated: CASSLFPGTMELFF.

The chain combines TRBV28 with TRBJ2-1; no definite D call. In germline, CDR1 is MDHEN, CDR2 SYDVKM. CDR3 length equals 13 residues. V shed 5 bases and J shed 9 bases, with 14 bases lying between them. Written as DNA, the CDR3 is TGTGCCAGCAGTACCTACCGGCTTTCTGAGCAGTTCTTC. It is translated as CASSTYRLSEQFF.

This chain joins TRBV5-4 and TRBJ1-1, with D tentatively TRBD1 (5 bases). From germline, CDR1 is SGHNT and CDR2 YYREEE (reference sequence). The CDR3 extends over 13 amino acids. V dropped 2 bases and J dropped 3 bases, with 8 bases sitting between them. CDR3 region: CASSFGQDTEAFF. In DNA form, the CDR3 reads TGTGCCAGCAGCTTCGGACAAGACACTGAAGCTTTCTTT.

This rearrangement joins TRBV2 to TRBJ2-7, with a possible D match to TRBD2 (5 bases). Germline lookup yields CDR1 SNHLY and CDR2 FYNNEI. Trimming removed 6 bases from V and 3 bases from J, with 9 bases in between. This CDR3 contains 12 residues. CDR3 DNA: TGTGCCAGCAGAGAACTAGACTACGAGCAGTACTTC. Translation: CASRELDYEQYF.

V and J are TRBV11-3 and TRBJ2-1; 7 bases fit TRBD2. V was clipped by 6 bases and J by 5 bases; unmatched bases: 4. CDR1 is SGHNT, CDR2 YENEEA, per germline. This CDR3 is built from 13 residues. Written as DNA, the CDR3 is TGTGCCAGCAGTGGCGGGAGTAACAATGAGCAGTTCTTC. It is translated as CASSGGSNNEQFF. Full variable domain (outside the CDR3, taken from reference TRBV11-3 and TRBJ2-1): EAGVVQSPRYKIIEKKQPVAFWCNPISGHNTLYWYLQNLGQGPELLIRYENEEAVDDSQLPKDRFSAERLKGVDSTLKIQPAELGDSAVYLCASSGGSNNEQFFGPGTRLTVL.

The chain links TRBV25-1 to TRBJ2-2; no reliable D call. Germline-derived CDR1 and CDR2 are MGHDK and SYGVNS. V dropped 3 bases and J dropped 3 bases, with 11 bases sitting between them. The CDR3 spans 15 residues. CDR3 region: CASSEGGMDTGELFF. The CDR3 DNA is TGTGCCAGCAGTGAGGGTGGGATGGACACCGGGGAGCTGTTTTTT.

This sequence joins TRBV6-6 and TRBJ2-3, with 12 bases that match TRBD2. Trimming cost V 5 bases and J 5 bases; bases outside gene matches: 8. The CDR3 extends over 16 amino acids. Per the germline V gene, CDR1 is MNHNY and CDR2 is SVGAGI (reference sequence). The CDR3 sequence: CASSVKTSGSGDTQYF. As DNA, the CDR3 is TGTGCCAGCAGTGTCAAGACTAGCGGGAGTGGAGATACGCAGTATTTT.

The rearrangement links TRBV30 to TRBJ2-3; D is possibly TRBD2 (6 bases). Per germline, CDR1 GTSNPN and CDR2 SVGIG (reference sequence). Trimming pared 0 bases from V and 5 bases from J, leaving 15 bases between. The CDR3 runs to 15 residues. The CDR3 DNA follows: TGTGCCTGGAGTGTCCGACTAGTGTCGTTAGATACGCAGTATTTT. Its translation: CAWSVRLVSLDTQYF.

V and J are TRBV29-1 and TRBJ2-5, with 9 bases matching TRBD2. After removal of 6 bases from V and 9 bases from J, the junction contained 5 bases not matched to a gene. Germline-derived CDR1 and CDR2 are SQVTM and ANQGSEA. The CDR3 covers 11 residues. CDR3 sequence (DNA): TGCAGCGTACCCGGCGGGGGGGCCCAGTACTTC. Its protein is CSVPGGGAQYF.

V is TRBV27 and J is TRBJ2-7, with D possibly TRBD2 on 6 matching bases. The germline V gene has CDR1 MNHEY and CDR2 SMNVEV (reference sequence). This CDR3 is 14 amino acids long. Trimming took off 5 bases at V and 7 bases at J, with 18 bases between the two ends. The CDR3 protein is CASSRVGGQGEQYF. CDR3 DNA sequence: TGTGCCAGCAGTCGAGTCGGGGGTCAGGGTGAGCAGTACTTC.